This entry features one T cell receptor beta chain sequence. Germline V CDR1 and CDR2: LNHDA, SQIVND (reference sequence). J was trimmed by 4 bases and V by 4 bases; bases with no gene match: 9. The CDR3 is made up of 15 amino acids. The sample is drawn from a study of blood T cell repertoires in COVID-19. Sequencing was performed with immunoSEQ multiplex PCR; in TCRdb, only in-frame clones are kept and a portion is missing. The data contain approximately 400,000 clones, around four fifths of them singletons. This chain joins TRBV19 and TRBJ1-1; 7 bases map to TRBD1. The sequence was obtained from a woman aged 45-59 years who had recovered from COVID-19. The specimen was PBMCs or T cells enriched from blood (not recorded which). CDR3 DNA: TGTGCCAGTAGTACCCCAGGGGGTGGTCCCACTGAAGCTTTCTTT. This gives the protein CASSTPGGGPTEAFF.